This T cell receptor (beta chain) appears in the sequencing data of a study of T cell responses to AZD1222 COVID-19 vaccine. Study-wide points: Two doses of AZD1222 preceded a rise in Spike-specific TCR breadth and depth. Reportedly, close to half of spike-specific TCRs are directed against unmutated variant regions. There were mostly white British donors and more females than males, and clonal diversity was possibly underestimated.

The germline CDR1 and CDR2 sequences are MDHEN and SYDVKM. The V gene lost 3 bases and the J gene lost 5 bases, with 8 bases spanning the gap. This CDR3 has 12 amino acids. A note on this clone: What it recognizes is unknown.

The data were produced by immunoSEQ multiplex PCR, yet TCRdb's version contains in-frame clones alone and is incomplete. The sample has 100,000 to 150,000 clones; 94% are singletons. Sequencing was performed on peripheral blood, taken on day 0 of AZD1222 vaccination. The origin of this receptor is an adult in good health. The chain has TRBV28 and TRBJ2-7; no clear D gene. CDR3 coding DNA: TGTGCCAGCAGTTTCGGGTACCACGAGCAGTACTTC. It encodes CASSFGYHEQYF. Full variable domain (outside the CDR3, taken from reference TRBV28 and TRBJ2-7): DVKVTQSSRYLVKRTGEKVFLECVQDMDHENMFWYRQDPGLGLRLIYFSYDVKMKEKGDIPEGYSVSREKKERFSLILESASTNQTSMYLCASSFGYHEQYFGPGTRLTVT.